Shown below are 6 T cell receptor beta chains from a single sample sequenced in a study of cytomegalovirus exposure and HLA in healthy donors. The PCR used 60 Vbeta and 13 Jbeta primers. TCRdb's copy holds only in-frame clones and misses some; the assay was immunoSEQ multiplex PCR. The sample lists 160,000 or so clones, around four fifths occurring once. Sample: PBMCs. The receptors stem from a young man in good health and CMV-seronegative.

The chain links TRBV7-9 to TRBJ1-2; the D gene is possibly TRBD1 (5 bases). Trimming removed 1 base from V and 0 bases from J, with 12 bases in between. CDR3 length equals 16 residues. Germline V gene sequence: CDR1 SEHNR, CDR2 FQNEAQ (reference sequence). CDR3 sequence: CASSLGGPTANYGYTF. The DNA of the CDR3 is TGTGCCAGCAGCTTAGGAGGCCCGACAGCTAACTATGGCTACACCTTC.

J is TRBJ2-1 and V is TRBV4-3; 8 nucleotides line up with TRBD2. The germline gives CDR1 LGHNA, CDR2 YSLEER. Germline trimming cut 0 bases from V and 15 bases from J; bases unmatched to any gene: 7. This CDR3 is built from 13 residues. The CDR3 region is CASSQEGRGDLFF. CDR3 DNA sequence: TGCGCCAGCAGCCAAGAAGGGCGGGGGGATCTGTTCTTC.

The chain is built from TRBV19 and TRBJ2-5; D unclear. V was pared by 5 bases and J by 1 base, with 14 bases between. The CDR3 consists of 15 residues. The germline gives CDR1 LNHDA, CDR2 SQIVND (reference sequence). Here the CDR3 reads CASSPGWSFQETQYF. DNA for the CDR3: TGTGCCAGTAGTCCCGGATGGAGTTTCCAAGAGACCCAGTACTTC.

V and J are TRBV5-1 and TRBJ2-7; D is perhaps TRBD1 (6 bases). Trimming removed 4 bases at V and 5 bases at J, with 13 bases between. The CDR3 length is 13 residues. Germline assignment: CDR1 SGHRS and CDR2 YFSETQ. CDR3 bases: TGCGCCAGCAGCCTACAGGGTATGAACGAGCAGTACTTC. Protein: CASSLQGMNEQYF.

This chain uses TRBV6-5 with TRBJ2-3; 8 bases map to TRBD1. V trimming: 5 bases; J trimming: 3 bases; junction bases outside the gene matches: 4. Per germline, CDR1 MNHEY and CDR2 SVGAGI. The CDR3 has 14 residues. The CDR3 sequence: CASSPRQGTDTQYF. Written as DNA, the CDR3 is TGTGCCAGCAGTCCCAGACAGGGGACAGATACGCAGTATTTT.

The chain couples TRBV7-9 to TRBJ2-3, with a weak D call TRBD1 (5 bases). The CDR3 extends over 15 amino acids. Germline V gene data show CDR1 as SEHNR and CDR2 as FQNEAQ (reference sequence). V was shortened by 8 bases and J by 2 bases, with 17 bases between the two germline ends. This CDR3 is CASGTDSSNTDTQYF. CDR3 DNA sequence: TGTGCCAGCGGAACTGACAGCTCAAACACAGATACGCAGTATTTT.